What follows is one TCR beta chain and its context. Antigen specificity is unknown. Germline CDR1 is SGHKS and CDR2 is YYEKEE (reference sequence). This CDR3 is 16 amino acids long. TCRdb reprocessed the 5' RACE reads and keeps a single row for each CDR3 protein, giving no DNA. The table lists some 170,000 distinct CDR3 sequences, with approximately 2.4% in the top ten. The data are from a study of monozygotic twins with inflammatory bowel disease. Whole-study findings and limits: The sharing of clonotypes with others was lower in IBD patients than in healthy twins, especially with disease activity.

The TCR comes from a human donor with ulcerative colitis or Crohn's disease, or a healthy co-twin of an affected twin (not recorded which). Sequenced sample: blood. The rearrangement links TRBV5-5 to TRBJ1-6; the TCRdb D gene call, TRBD1, has no DNA to confirm it. The CDR3 loop reads CASSLAQGAQNSPLHF.